The next 18 T cell receptor beta chains were all read from a single sample in a study of response to subunit inactivated influenza vaccine. From the RT-PCR reads, TCRdb called clonotypes with MiXCR, one entry per CDR3 protein. The sample carries under 850,000 distinct CDR3 sequences, 18% recorded once. Sequenced here: PBMCs from blood, sampled 5 to 6 days after vaccination. The receptors here all came from a man between 50 and 59 years old who received an inactivated influenza vaccine.

The chain has TRBV5-1 and TRBJ2-2, with TRBD2 as a possible D gene (6 bases). The V gene lost 0 bases and the J gene lost 0 bases, with 12 bases spanning the gap. In germline, CDR1 is SGHRS, CDR2 YFSETQ. CDR3 length: 17 amino acids. In nucleotides, the CDR3 is TGCGCCAGCAGCTTGGGCGGACGGAGGGCGAACACCGGGGAGCTGTTTTTT. The encoded protein is CASSLGGRRANTGELFF.

This clonotype was observed a few times. The rearrangement uses TRBV29-1 and TRBJ1-1; 8 nucleotides match TRBD1. CDR1 and CDR2 from the germline V gene are SQVTM and ANQGSEA. This CDR3 has 11 amino acids. V shed 7 bases, J shed 8 bases, and the junction held 6 bases outside the gene matches. CDR3 sequence: CSGDRGQEAFF. The CDR3 coding sequence is TGCAGCGGAGACAGGGGCCAAGAAGCTTTCTTT.

This chain joins TRBV5-8 and TRBJ2-7, with 10 bases aligning to TRBD1. The CDR3 consists of 17 residues. Germline lookup yields CDR1 SGHTS and CDR2 YDEGEE. V lost 1 base, J lost 1 base, and 8 bases stayed unmatched. The CDR3 region is CASSLRTGTGVSYEQYF. DNA of the CDR3: TGTGCCAGCAGCTTGCGTACCGGGACAGGGGTGTCCTACGAGCAGTACTTC.

This rearrangement joins TRBV5-1 to TRBJ2-3, with a tentative D call TRBD2 (6 bases). V lost 2 bases, J lost 4 bases, and 14 bases lay in between. Germline CDR1 and CDR2: SGHRS and YFSETQ. The CDR3 is 15 amino acids. The CDR3 here is CASSFDGSGADTQYF. In nucleotides, the CDR3 is TGCGCCAGCAGCTTTGACGGGAGCGGCGCAGATACGCAGTATTTT.

This clonotype was detected a few times. The V and J genes are TRBV13 and TRBJ2-5; D is uncertain. Germline CDR1 reads PRHDT; CDR2 reads FYEKMQ (reference sequence). Between the trimmed V and J ends, which lost 4 bases and 5 bases, there was a span of 8 bases. The CDR3 consists of 12 residues. CDR3 nucleotide sequence: TGTGCCAGCAGCTGGGAACGCGAGACCCAGTACTTC. Its translation: CASSWERETQYF.

The gene calls are TRBV5-6 and TRBJ2-4; 9 bases line up with TRBD1. CDR3 length: 17 residues. Germline CDR1 is SGHDT and CDR2 is YYEEEE. Trimming removed 4 bases from V and 0 bases from J; junction bases left unmatched: 8. The CDR3 DNA sequence: TGTGCCAGCAGCCCCCGGGACAGGGCCCTAGCCAAAAACATTCAGTACTTC. Translating it yields CASSPRDRALAKNIQYF.

This clonotype was counted only a few times. The chain carries TRBV6-5 and TRBJ2-5; 12 nucleotides line up with TRBD2. Germline V gene lookup returns CDR1 MNHEY and CDR2 SVGAGI. The CDR3 has 19 amino acids. The ends lost 2 bases at V and 2 bases at J; junction bases unmatched: 12. CDR3 sequence reads: CASSYSERLAGGRQETQYF. CDR3 nucleotides: TGTGCCAGCAGTTACAGTGAAAGGCTAGCGGGGGGGAGGCAAGAGACCCAGTACTTC.

The J gene is TRBJ2-1, the V gene TRBV10-1, with a tentative D call TRBD2 (6 bases). The CDR3 covers 13 residues. V was clipped by 6 bases and J by 9 bases, with 15 bases between them. Germline CDR1 WNHNN, CDR2 SYGVQD (reference sequence). The CDR3 sequence: CASRNQLRGEQFF. In DNA, the CDR3 is TGCGCCAGCAGGAACCAGTTGCGGGGTGAGCAGTTCTTC.

The table lists this clonotype with a few counts. The V gene is TRBV7-6, the J gene TRBJ2-1; 8 positions match TRBD2. With 4 bases clipped from V and 6 bases from J, the junction kept 8 bases outside the gene matches. Germline assignment: CDR1 SGHVS and CDR2 FNYEAQ. The CDR3 totals 15 residues. As DNA, the CDR3 is TGTGCCAGCAGCTCGGGACTAGTTTCCCGCAATGAGCAGTTCTTC. Its protein is CASSSGLVSRNEQFF.

This clonotype showed up many times. This chain connects TRBV5-1 to TRBJ2-1; TRBD1 agrees at 9 bases. The CDR3 sequence is 15 residues long. The V and J ends lost 0 bases and 4 bases, in that order; junction bases with no gene match: 2. Per the germline V gene, CDR1 is SGHRS and CDR2 is YFSETQ. The CDR3 here is CASSLETGGYNEQFF. In nucleotides, the CDR3 is TGCGCCAGCAGCTTGGAGACAGGGGGTTACAATGAGCAGTTCTTC.

The V call is TRBV20-1, the J call TRBJ2-7, with TRBD1 matching over 12 bases. The CDR3 totals 15 residues. J gave up 7 bases and V 6 bases, and 13 bases lay outside the gene matches. Germline CDR1 is DFQATT and CDR2 is SNEGSKA (reference sequence). Written as DNA, the CDR3 is TGCAGTGCCTTGAGGTCGGGACAGGGGGCCCAGGAGCAGTACTTC. Translated, it gives CSALRSGQGAQEQYF.

This clonotype has only a few counts. The rearrangement links TRBV4-3 to TRBJ2-7; D unresolved. The CDR3 contains 13 residues. V lost 0 bases and J 8 bases, leaving 11 bases between the germline ends. CDR1 and CDR2 (germline): LGHNA, YSLEER. CDR3 sequence (DNA): TGCGCCAGCAGCCAAGAGGGTTGGCCCCAGCAGTACTTC. This gives the protein CASSQEGWPQQYF.

In its sample, this clonotype was seen many times. Here the CDR3 reads CASSPRVSSYNEQFF. The CDR3 DNA sequence: TGTGCCAGCAGTCCCCGGGTCAGCTCCTACAATGAGCAGTTCTTC. The chain links TRBV6-1 to TRBJ2-1, with D hard to call. V lost 5 bases and J lost 0, with 11 bases in between. This CDR3 has 15 residues. CDR1 and CDR2 from the germline V gene are MNHNS and SASEGT.

This clonotype was counted only a few times. The chain is built from TRBV5-1 and TRBJ2-7; 8 bases match TRBD2. This CDR3 comprises 14 residues. CDR1 and CDR2 from the germline V gene are SGHRS and YFSETQ. V lost 5 bases, J lost 7 bases, and 11 bases stayed unmatched. CDR3 bases: TGCGCCAGCAGGCCCGGTAGCGGGACTCGAGAGCAGTACTTC. It encodes CASRPGSGTREQYF.

The sample holds a few counts of this clonotype. The V and J genes are TRBV20-1 and TRBJ2-1; the D gene is possibly TRBD2 (5 bases). The ends were cut back, 4 bases at V and 8 bases at J, with 12 bases in the middle. The CDR3 totals 12 residues. Germline V gives CDR1 DFQATT, CDR2 SNEGSKA (reference sequence). CDR3 protein: CSATLASYEQFF. CDR3 nucleotide sequence: TGCAGTGCTACCCTCGCTAGCTATGAGCAGTTCTTC.

This clonotype occurred many times. This rearrangement joins TRBV10-3 to TRBJ2-7, with D possibly matching TRBD1 (6 bases). The CDR3 is 13 residues long. The germline V gene encodes CDR1 ENHRY and CDR2 SYGVKD. The V end lost 6 bases, the J end lost 3 bases, and 12 bases lay between the germline ends. CDR3 in DNA: TGTGCCATCAGATCGGGACAAGACTACGAGCAGTACTTC. Translated: CAIRSGQDYEQYF.

There are a few counts of this clonotype. This chain links TRBV7-2 with TRBJ2-1, with TRBD1 matching over 7 bases. Germline CDR1 SGHTA, CDR2 FQGNSA. This CDR3 is built from 15 residues. J lost 5 bases, V lost 5 bases, and 9 bases had no gene match. CDR3 in amino acids: CASSRPGTEDNEQFF. CDR3 nucleotide sequence: TGTGCCAGCAGCCGTCCCGGGACAGAAGACAATGAGCAGTTCTTC.

This clonotype has more than one count but fewer than ten. The chain recombines TRBV5-1 with TRBJ1-2, with 9 bases identical to TRBD1. After removal of 4 bases from V and 8 bases from J, the junction contained 12 bases not matched to a gene. This CDR3 region has 15 residues. CDR1 and CDR2 from the germline V gene are SGHRS and YFSETQ. The DNA of the CDR3 is TGCGCCAGCAGCGGACACAGGGGGCGGTTTGTCGGCTACACCTTC. It codes for CASSGHRGRFVGYTF.